These 19 T cell receptor beta chains were all obtained from the same sample, sequenced in a study of cytomegalovirus exposure and HLA in healthy donors. Primers for the PCR totalled 60 Vbeta and 13 Jbeta. Produced via immunoSEQ multiplex PCR; TCRdb's table is partial and in-frame only. In the table there are about 160,000 clones, 75% to 85% of which are singletons. Source material: PBMCs. These TCRs come from a man aged 30 to 45 in good health and CMV-seronegative.

The rearrangement links TRBV28 to TRBJ2-6; no clear D. CDR1 is MDHEN, CDR2 SYDVKM, per germline. CDR3 length: 14 residues. V was clipped by 3 bases and J by 4 bases, with 7 bases between them. The chain's CDR3 is CASSFLRGANVLTF. CDR3 DNA: TGTGCCAGCAGTTTTCTGAGGGGGGCCAACGTCCTGACTTTC.

The chain is built from TRBV27 and TRBJ2-7, with unresolved D. The ends were cut back, 5 bases at V and 6 bases at J, with 5 bases in the middle. The CDR3 sequence is 10 residues long. CDR1 is MNHEY and CDR2 is SMNVEV in the germline V gene (reference sequence). The CDR3: CASSPFEQYF. The CDR3 coding sequence is TGTGCCAGCAGTCCCTTCGAGCAGTACTTC.

V and J are TRBV6-4 and TRBJ2-7, with TRBD2 matching 8 bases. Germline values: CDR1 MRHNA, CDR2 SNTAGT. The CDR3 has 15 residues. Trimming cost V 5 bases and J 5 bases; bases outside gene matches: 11. The CDR3, as DNA: TGTGCCAGCAGTTACCCAGCGGGAGTAGGGGACGAGCAGTACTTC. It specifies CASSYPAGVGDEQYF.

In its sample, this clone was seen once. This chain connects TRBV7-9 to TRBJ2-3; 8 bases fit TRBD1. The CDR3 runs to 15 residues. Looked up from germline, CDR1 is SEHNR and CDR2 is FQNEAQ (reference sequence). After removal of 5 bases from V and 6 bases from J, the junction contained 10 bases not matched to a gene. The CDR3 protein is CASSLRTGSDDTQYF. In nucleotides, the CDR3 is TGTGCCAGCAGCCTTCGGACAGGGTCGGATGATACGCAGTATTTT.

The chain employs TRBV7-2 and TRBJ2-5; TRBD1 matches 7 bases. The trim removed 2 bases at V and 3 bases at J, leaving 9 bases unmatched. Per the germline V gene, CDR1 is SGHTA and CDR2 is FQGNSA. The CDR3 runs to 16 residues. The CDR3 region has the DNA TGTGCCAGCAGCTTACAACAGGGGCGCTCGGAAGAGACCCAGTACTTC. Its protein is CASSLQQGRSEETQYF.

The chain has TRBV7-2 and TRBJ2-7, with TRBD1 as a possible D gene (6 bases). CDR1 and CDR2 from the germline V gene are SGHTA and FQGNSA. The CDR3 length is 14 residues. V was cut by 1 base and J by 3 bases, with 10 bases left in between. The CDR3 nucleotides are TGTGCCAGCAGCTTAGTCGGACAGAGCTACGAGCAGTACTTC. Its protein is CASSLVGQSYEQYF.

J is TRBJ2-3 and V is TRBV25-1; D might be TRBD2 (5 bases). Trimming took 0 bases from V and 5 from J, leaving 15 bases between them. This CDR3 region has 16 residues. Per the germline V gene, CDR1 is MGHDK and CDR2 is SYGVNS. CDR3 in amino acids: CASSEYAQMGRDTQYF. As DNA, the CDR3 is TGTGCCAGCAGTGAATATGCACAAATGGGGAGAGATACGCAGTATTTT. The full variable domain, rest sourced from reference TRBV25-1 and TRBJ2-3, is EADIYQTPRYLVIGTGKKITLECSQTMGHDKMYWYQQDPGMELHLIHYSYGVNSTEKGDLSSESTVSRIRTEHFPLTLESARPSHTSQYLCASSEYAQMGRDTQYFGPGTRLTVL.

In this sample, this clone turned up a few times. V gene TRBV5-1 combines with J gene TRBJ2-1; possibly TRBD2 for D (5 bases). Trimming shortened V by 2 bases and J by 2 bases, and 14 bases separated the two germline ends. Germline-derived CDR1 and CDR2 are SGHRS and YFSETQ. The length of the CDR3 is 16 residues. The CDR3 is CASSFSGDSAYNEQFF. The CDR3 region has the DNA TGCGCCAGCAGCTTCTCTGGGGATAGCGCCTACAATGAGCAGTTCTTC.

This clone has only one observation. The chain recombines TRBV6-5 with TRBJ1-1, with 7 bases identical to TRBD1. This CDR3 region has 15 residues. Per germline, CDR1 MNHEY and CDR2 SVGAGI. V lost 6 bases, J lost 2 bases, and 9 bases stayed unmatched. CDR3 in amino acids: CASRSGTEVNTEAFF. DNA of the CDR3: TGTGCCAGCAGATCCGGGACAGAAGTAAACACTGAAGCTTTCTTT.

The J gene is TRBJ2-7, the V gene TRBV6-5; no definite D call. Germline V gene lookup returns CDR1 MNHEY and CDR2 SVGAGI. The length of the CDR3 is 15 residues. V lost 0 bases and J lost 2, with 11 bases in between. CDR3 bases: TGTGCCAGCAGTTACTCAGAACGGTCGGCCTACGAGCAGTACTTC. Translating gives CASSYSERSAYEQYF.

CDR3 DNA sequence: TGTGCCAGCAGTCTGGGGACAGACCGGGGGTTTTGGCAAGAGACCCAGTACTTC. As protein: CASSLGTDRGFWQETQYF. The rearrangement links TRBV28 to TRBJ2-5, with D maybe TRBD1 (7 bases). V was cut by 5 bases and J by 2 bases, with 24 bases left in between. The CDR3 consists of 18 residues. Germline-derived CDR1 and CDR2 are MDHEN and SYDVKM.

Of note for this clone: A junction boundary mismatches the germline segment, possibly from a read error. This sequence joins TRBV19 and TRBJ2-5; TRBD1 matches at 7 bases. CDR3 length: 13 residues. Looked up from germline, CDR1 is LNHDA and CDR2 is SQIVND (reference sequence). The DNA for the CDR3 is TGTGCCAGTAGTTTAGACAGGGAAGAGACCCAGTACTTC. It yields the protein CASSLDREETQYF.

The rearrangement links TRBV9 to TRBJ1-2; TRBD1 might be the D (5 bases). This CDR3 is 14 amino acids long. Deletions cut 0 bases from V and 4 bases from J, with 10 bases between. The germline V gene has CDR1 SGDLS and CDR2 YYNGEE. The CDR3 is CASSVDQTGYGYTF. CDR3 sequence (DNA): TGTGCCAGCAGCGTAGACCAAACAGGCTATGGCTACACCTTC. The full variable domain, with the rest looked up from reference TRBV9 and TRBJ1-2, is DSGVTQTPKHLITATGQRVTLRCSPRSGDLSVYWYQQSLDQGLQFLIQYYNGEERAKGNILERFSAQQFPDLHSELNLSSLELGDSALYFCASSVDQTGYGYTFGSGTRLTVV.

The CDR3 DNA sequence: TGTGCCAGCAGCCAATGGGGGCCGGGGTACGAAAAACTGTTTTTT. It yields the protein CASSQWGPGYEKLFF. The rearrangement uses TRBV14 and TRBJ1-4; weak D call: TRBD1 (6 bases). Germline CDR1 is SGHDN and CDR2 is FVKESK. Trimming stripped 2 bases from V and 8 bases from J, with 15 bases between. The CDR3 has 15 amino acids.

The chain combines TRBV27 with TRBJ2-5, with 9 bases that match TRBD2. This CDR3 has 17 amino acids. V lost 6 bases and J lost 1; bases outside the gene matches: 12. In germline, CDR1 is MNHEY, CDR2 SMNVEV (reference sequence). The CDR3 loop is CASRDSRSGGIQETQYF. DNA for the CDR3: TGTGCCAGCAGGGATTCTCGTAGCGGGGGAATCCAAGAGACCCAGTACTTC.

V and J are TRBV27 and TRBJ2-2; no definite D call. V was pared by 4 bases and J by 6 bases, with 3 bases between. This CDR3 contains 11 residues. Germline CDR1 MNHEY, CDR2 SMNVEV (reference sequence). The CDR3 bases are TGTGCCAGCAGTTCGTCCGGGGAGCTGTTTTTT. It encodes CASSSSGELFF.

The rearrangement joins TRBV15 to TRBJ2-5; possibly TRBD1 for D (5 bases). Germline CDR1 LNHNV, CDR2 YYDKDF (reference sequence). Trimming left V 4 bases short and J 5 bases short, with 14 bases between. The CDR3 spans 14 residues. CDR3 bases: TGTGCCACCAGCAACTCAGGGCTCGGGGAGACCCAGTACTTC. Its translation: CATSNSGLGETQYF.

The J gene is TRBJ1-5, the V gene TRBV27; D gene uncertain. The CDR3 runs 14 residues. Germline V lookup: CDR1 MNHEY, CDR2 SMNVEV (reference sequence). V gave up 2 bases and J gave up 4 bases, with 9 bases separating them. The CDR3 region is CASSLVGGNQPQHF. DNA for the CDR3: TGTGCCAGCAGTTTAGTGGGCGGGAATCAGCCCCAGCATTTT.

The chain recombines TRBV5-1 with TRBJ2-7; maybe TRBD2 (6 bases). Trimming pared 0 bases from V and 4 bases from J, leaving 14 bases between. Germline V lookup: CDR1 SGHRS, CDR2 YFSETQ. This CDR3 is 15 amino acids long. The CDR3 DNA reads TGCGCCAGCAGCTTGGCTGGGAGACGGGAGTACGAGCAGTACTTC. It yields the protein CASSLAGRREYEQYF.